This T cell receptor (beta chain) was obtained from a study of human T cells and chemical hapten exposure. This clonotype was seen ten or more times. Germline V lookup: CDR1 MNHEY, CDR2 SVGAGI. The V and J ends lost 2 bases and 10 bases respectively, with 17 bases between them. There are 14 residues in the CDR3. Before extraction, the whole blood was not fractionated, and total RNA was taken from it. In the library, unique molecular identifiers were attached to individual cDNA molecules. TCRdb reprocessed the reads via MiXCR and lists one record per CDR3 protein. Among around 120,000 distinct CDR3 sequences, less than 10% were seen once, and the ten largest hold over 1.1%.

The clonotype was recovered from a human donor in good health. Some clones in this sample may be carry-over from other donors' samples. The sample consisted of whole blood. V gene TRBV6-5 combines with J gene TRBJ1-2; tentatively, D is TRBD1 (5 bases). CDR3 sequence reads: CASSYTGQPDPYTF. CDR3 in DNA: TGTGCCAGCAGTTACACCGGACAACCCGATCCCTACACCTTC.